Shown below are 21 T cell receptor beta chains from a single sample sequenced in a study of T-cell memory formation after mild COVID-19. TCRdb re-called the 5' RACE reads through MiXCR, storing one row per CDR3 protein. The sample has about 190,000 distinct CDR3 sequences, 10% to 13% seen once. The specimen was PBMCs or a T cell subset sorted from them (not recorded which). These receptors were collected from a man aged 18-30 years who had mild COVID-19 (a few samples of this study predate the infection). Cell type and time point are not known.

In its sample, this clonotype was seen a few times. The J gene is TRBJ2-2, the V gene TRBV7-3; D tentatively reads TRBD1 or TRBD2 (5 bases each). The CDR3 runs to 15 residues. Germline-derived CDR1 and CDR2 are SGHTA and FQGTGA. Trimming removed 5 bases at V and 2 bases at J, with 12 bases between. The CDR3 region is CASSPGTPNTGELFF. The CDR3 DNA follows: TGTGCCAGCAGCCCCGGGACGCCCAACACCGGGGAGCTGTTTTTT.

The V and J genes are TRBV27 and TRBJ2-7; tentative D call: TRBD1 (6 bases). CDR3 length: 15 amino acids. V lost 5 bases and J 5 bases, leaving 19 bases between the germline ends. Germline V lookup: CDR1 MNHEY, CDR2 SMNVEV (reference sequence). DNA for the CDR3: TGTGCCAGCAGTCCGCGACCCAGGGGTGGGGACGAGCAGTACGTC. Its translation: CASSPRPRGGDEQYV.

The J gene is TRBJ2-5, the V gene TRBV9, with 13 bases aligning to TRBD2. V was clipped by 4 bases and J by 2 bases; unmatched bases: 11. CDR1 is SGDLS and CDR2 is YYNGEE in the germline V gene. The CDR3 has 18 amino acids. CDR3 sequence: CASSPWRPGLAGQETQYF. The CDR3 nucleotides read TGTGCCAGCAGCCCATGGAGGCCGGGACTAGCGGGGCAAGAGACCCAGTACTTC.

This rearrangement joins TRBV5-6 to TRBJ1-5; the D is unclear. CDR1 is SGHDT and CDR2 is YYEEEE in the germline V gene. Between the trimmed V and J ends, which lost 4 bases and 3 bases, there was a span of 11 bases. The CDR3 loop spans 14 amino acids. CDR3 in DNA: TGTGCCAGCAGCCCCCGCGGGAACAATCAGCCCCAGCATTTT. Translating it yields CASSPRGNNQPQHF.

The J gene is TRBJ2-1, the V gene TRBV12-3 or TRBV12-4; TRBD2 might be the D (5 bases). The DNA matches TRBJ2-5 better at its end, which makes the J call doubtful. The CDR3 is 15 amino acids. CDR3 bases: TGTGCCAGCAGTTTACGGGGAAGGTTACAAGAGACCCAGTACTTC. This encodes CASSLRGRLQETQYF.

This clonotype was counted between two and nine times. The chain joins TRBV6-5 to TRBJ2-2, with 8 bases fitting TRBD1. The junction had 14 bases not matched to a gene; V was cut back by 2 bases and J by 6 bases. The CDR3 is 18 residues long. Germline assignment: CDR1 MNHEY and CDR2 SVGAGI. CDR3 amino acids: CASSYQGGGQGYAGELFF. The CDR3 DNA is TGTGCCAGCAGTTACCAAGGCGGCGGACAGGGTTACGCCGGGGAGCTGTTTTTT.

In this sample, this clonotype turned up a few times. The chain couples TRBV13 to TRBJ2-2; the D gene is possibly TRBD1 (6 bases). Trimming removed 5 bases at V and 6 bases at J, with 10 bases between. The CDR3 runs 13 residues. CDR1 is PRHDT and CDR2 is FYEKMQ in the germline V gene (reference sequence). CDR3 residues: CASSNRDPGELFF. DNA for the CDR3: TGTGCCAGCAGCAACAGGGACCCCGGGGAGCTGTTTTTT.

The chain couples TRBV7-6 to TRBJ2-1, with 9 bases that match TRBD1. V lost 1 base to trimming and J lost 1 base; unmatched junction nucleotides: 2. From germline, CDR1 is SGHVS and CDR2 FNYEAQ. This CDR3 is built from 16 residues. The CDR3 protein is CASSLGQGDSYNEQFF. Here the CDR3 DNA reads TGTGCCAGCAGCTTAGGACAGGGGGATTCCTACAATGAGCAGTTCTTC.

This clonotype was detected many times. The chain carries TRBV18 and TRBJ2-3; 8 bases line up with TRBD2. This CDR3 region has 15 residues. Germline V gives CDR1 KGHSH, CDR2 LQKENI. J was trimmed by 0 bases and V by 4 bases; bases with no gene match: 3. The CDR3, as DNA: TGTGCCAGCTCACAAGGACTAGCCAGCACAGATACGCAGTATTTT. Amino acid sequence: CASSQGLASTDTQYF.

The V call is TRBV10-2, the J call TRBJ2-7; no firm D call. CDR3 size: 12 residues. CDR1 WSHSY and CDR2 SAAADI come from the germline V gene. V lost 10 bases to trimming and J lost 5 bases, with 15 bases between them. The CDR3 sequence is CATHSSGNEQYF. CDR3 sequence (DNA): TGCGCCACTCACAGCTCTGGGAACGAGCAGTACTTC.

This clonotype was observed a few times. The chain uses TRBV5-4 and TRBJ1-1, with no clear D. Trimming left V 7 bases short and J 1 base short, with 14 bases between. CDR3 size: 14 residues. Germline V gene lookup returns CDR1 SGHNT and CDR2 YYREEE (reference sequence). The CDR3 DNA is TGTGCCAGCTCCCCGACGACTGCGAACACTGAAGCTTTCTTT. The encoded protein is CASSPTTANTEAFF.

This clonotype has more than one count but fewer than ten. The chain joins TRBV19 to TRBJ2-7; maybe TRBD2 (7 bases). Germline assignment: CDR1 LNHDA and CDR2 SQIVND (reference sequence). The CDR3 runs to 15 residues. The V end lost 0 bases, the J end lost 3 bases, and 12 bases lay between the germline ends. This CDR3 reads CASSIDAGAYYEQYF. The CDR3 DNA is TGTGCCAGTAGTATAGATGCGGGGGCTTACTACGAGCAGTACTTC.

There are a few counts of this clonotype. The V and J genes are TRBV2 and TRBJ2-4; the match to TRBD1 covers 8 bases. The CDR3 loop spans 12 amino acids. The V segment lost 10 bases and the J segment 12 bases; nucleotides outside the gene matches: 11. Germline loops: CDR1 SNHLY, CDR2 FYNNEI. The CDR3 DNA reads TGTGCCAACTCGGACAGGGCTCAGGCTCAGTACTTC. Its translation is CANSDRAQAQYF. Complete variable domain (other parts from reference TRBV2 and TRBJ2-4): EPEVTQTPSHQVTQMGQEVILRCVPISNHLYFYWYRQILGQKVEFLVSFYNNEISEKSEIFDDQFSVERPDGSNFTLKIRSTKLEDSAMYFCANSDRAQAQYFGAGTRLSVL.

CDR3 in DNA: TGTGCCAGCAGCTTAGTTTTTAGCACTGACATGAACACTGAAGCTTTCTTT. Translated: CASSLVFSTDMNTEAFF. The chain links TRBV7-9 to TRBJ1-1; D is undetermined. V lost 1 base and J lost 0, with 15 bases in between. CDR3 size: 17 residues. Germline lookup yields CDR1 SEHNR and CDR2 FQNEAQ (reference sequence).

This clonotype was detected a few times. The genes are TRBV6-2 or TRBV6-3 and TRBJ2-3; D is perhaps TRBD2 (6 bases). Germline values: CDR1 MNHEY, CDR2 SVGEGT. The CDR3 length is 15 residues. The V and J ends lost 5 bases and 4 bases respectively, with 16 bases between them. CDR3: CASSDGPSGADTQYF. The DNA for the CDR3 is TGTGCCAGCAGTGACGGGCCCTCGGGGGCAGATACGCAGTATTTT.

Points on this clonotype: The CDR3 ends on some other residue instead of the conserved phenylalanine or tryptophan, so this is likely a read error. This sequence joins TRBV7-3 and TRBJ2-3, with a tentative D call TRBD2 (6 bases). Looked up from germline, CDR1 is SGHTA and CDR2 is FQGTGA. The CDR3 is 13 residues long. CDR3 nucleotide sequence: TGTACCAGCAGCCCCCGGGGGACAGATACGCAGTATATT. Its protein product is CTSSPRGTDTQYI.

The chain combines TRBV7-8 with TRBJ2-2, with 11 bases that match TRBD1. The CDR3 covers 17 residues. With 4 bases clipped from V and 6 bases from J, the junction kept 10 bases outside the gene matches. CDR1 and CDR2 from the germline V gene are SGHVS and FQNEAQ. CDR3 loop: CASSYNRDRGRSGELFF. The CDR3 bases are TGTGCCAGCAGCTACAACCGGGACAGGGGGAGGTCCGGGGAGCTGTTTTTT.

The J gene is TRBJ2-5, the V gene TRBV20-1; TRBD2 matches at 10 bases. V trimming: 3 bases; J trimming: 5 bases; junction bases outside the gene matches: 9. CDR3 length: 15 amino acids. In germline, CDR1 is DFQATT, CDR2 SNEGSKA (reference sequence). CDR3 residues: CSARGQRGGQETQYF. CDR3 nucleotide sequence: TGCAGTGCTAGGGGCCAGCGGGGGGGCCAGGAGACCCAGTACTTC.

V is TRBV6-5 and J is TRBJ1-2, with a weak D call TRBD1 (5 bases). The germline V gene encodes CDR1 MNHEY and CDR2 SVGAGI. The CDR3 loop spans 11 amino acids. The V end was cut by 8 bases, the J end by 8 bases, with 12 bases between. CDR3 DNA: TGTGCCAGCTCCCAGGGAATGGGCTACACCTTC. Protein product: CASSQGMGYTF.

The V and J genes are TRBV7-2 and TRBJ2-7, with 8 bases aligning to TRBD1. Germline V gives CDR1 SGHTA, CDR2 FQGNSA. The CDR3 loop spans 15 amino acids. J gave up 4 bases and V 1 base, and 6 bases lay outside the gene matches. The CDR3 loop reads CASSLVTGGRYEQYF. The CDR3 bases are TGTGCCAGCAGCTTAGTAACAGGGGGAAGGTACGAGCAGTACTTC.

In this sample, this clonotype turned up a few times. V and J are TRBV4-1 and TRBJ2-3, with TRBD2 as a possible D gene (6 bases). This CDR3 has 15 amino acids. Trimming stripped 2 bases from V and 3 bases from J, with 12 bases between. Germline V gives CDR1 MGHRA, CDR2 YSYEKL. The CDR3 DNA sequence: TGCGCCAGCAGCCAACAGACTAGGAGTACAGATACGCAGTATTTT. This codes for CASSQQTRSTDTQYF.